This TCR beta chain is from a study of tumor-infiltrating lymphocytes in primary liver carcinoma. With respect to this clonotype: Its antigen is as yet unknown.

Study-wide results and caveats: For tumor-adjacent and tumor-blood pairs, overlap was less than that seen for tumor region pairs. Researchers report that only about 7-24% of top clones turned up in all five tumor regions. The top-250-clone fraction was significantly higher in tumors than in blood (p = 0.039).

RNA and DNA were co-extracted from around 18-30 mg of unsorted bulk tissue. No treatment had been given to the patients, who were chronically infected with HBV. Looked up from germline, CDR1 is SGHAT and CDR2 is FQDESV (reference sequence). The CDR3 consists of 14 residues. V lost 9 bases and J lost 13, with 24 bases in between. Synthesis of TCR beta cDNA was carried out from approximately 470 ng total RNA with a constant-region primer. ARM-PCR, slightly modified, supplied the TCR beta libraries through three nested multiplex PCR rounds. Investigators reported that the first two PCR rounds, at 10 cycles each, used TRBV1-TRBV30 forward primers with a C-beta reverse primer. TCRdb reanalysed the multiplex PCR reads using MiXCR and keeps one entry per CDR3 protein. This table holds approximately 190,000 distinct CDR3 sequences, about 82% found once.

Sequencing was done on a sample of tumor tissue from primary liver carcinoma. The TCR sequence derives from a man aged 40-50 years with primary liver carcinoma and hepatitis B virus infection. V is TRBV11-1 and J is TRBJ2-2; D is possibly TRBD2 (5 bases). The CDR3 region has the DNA TGTGCCAGTATCTTATGGGCAAACACCGGAGGGCTGTTTTTT. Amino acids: CASILWANTGGLFF.